This record covers a single T cell receptor (beta chain). The antigen remains undetermined. The sample comes from a study of cytomegalovirus exposure and HLA in healthy donors. Study context: In a later analysis, the roughly 110 validation repertoires were reported to have used the same platform as the 600 to 700 first-cohort repertoires. Study-level findings and limits: Reported performance of the classifier showed diagnosis of cytomegalovirus status with high specificity and sensitivity. Among TCR beta chains, those listed as cytomegalovirus-associated numbered some 160.

Here immunoSEQ multiplex PCR was the method, and the copy in TCRdb shows in-frame clones only, minus some. This sample has 200,000 to 250,000 clones; 75% to 95% occur once, and the top ten carry 1.1%. Trimming cost V 2 bases and J 0 bases, with 4 bases left between them. CDR3 length: 13 amino acids. Germline CDR1 reads GTSNPN; CDR2 reads SVGIG (reference sequence). The chain couples TRBV30 to TRBJ2-2; D remains unclear. The sample consisted of PBMCs. The TCR sequence derives from a woman between 18 and 29 years old in good health and CMV-seronegative. As DNA, the CDR3 is TGTGCCTGGAGTTTAACGAACACCGGGGAGCTGTTTTTT. Translated: CAWSLTNTGELFF.